The text below deals with one T cell receptor beta chain. The antigen is unknown. The conserved final phenylalanine or tryptophan is absent from the CDR3, which likely points to a read error. It is unclear where the CDR3 begins or ends on the DNA, so no DNA is shown, and the CDR3 is as TCRdb lists it. TCRbeta libraries were built with three rounds of nested PCR, modified from ARM-PCR. TCRdb analysed the multiplex PCR reads with MiXCR anew, one entry per CDR3 protein. The repertoire holds 90,000 to 110,000 distinct CDR3 sequences, with roughly 75% as singletons. The sample originates from a study of tumor and adjacent non-tumor tissue in lung cancer. Across the whole study: There were around 11 adenocarcinoma, a couple of squamous cell carcinoma and 1 small cell lung cancer cases.

Germline assignment: CDR1 SGHAT and CDR2 FQNNGV. The CDR3 totals 11 residues, both ends included. Study results and limitations: Patients with more diverse tumor TCRs had worse survival.

RNA was extracted from bulk tissue without any cell sorting. Newly diagnosed lung cancer patients had thoracic surgery in China, August–late 2014, without prior chemotherapy. This clonotype originated in a woman aged 55-75 years with non-small cell lung cancer. The sequenced sample consisted of lung tumor tissue. This sequence joins TRBV11-2 and TRBJ2-3. Here the CDR3 reads CASSSTPTQFL.